The sequence of this T cell receptor beta chain was determined in a study of blood T cell repertoires in COVID-19. Study context: T cells, B-cell-depleted T cells, or PBMCs supplied cDNA or gDNA.

Source study methods: Amplification of reference gene primers provided the estimated nucleated cell counts. Repertoires were generated with immunoSEQ multiplex PCR, while TCRdb's copy carries only in-frame clones and drops some. V and J calls and clone size are given by that table; D and trimming were obtained from the DNA. Of 150,000 to 190,000 clones detected, around 84% appear once; the ten largest clones hold 8.3%. This CDR3 region has 11 residues. Germline-derived CDR1 and CDR2 are MNHEY and SMNVEV (reference sequence). Those enrolled in Seattle joined during active infection and were followed longitudinally afterward.

This chain links TRBV27 with TRBJ2-7; a possible D gene is TRBD2 (5 bases). The sequenced sample consisted of peripheral blood. This TCR was recovered from a woman between 55 and 75 years old with COVID-19, enrolled during active disease. CDR3 sequence reads: CASGSSYEQYF. CDR3 coding DNA: TGTGCTTCGGGGAGCTCCTACGAGCAGTACTTC.